This TCR beta chain is from a study of shared clonotypes between healthy human individuals. At the level of the study: CD4 naive and CD4 memory each took three plates per donor, while CD8 naive took two and CD8 memory one.

The protocol was immunoSEQ multiplex PCR, while the TCRdb copy is restricted to in-frame clones and leaves out a portion. This table has 950,000 to 1,100,000 clones, about 74% appearing once. Germline CDR1 SGDLS, CDR2 YYNGEE. With 4 bases removed from V and 6 bases from J, the gap between germline ends came to 16 bases. The CDR3 length is 15 residues. The chain couples TRBV9 to TRBJ2-2; D might be TRBD1 or TRBD2, each matching 5 bases. The sequence was obtained from a man younger than 35 in good health. The sample taken for sequencing was memory CD4+ T cells sorted from blood. Specified subset: CD45RA-negative fraction. The CDR3: CASSLAPQGAGELFF. The CDR3 region has the DNA TGTGCCAGCAGCCTAGCTCCCCAAGGGGCCGGGGAGCTGTTTTTT.